This T cell receptor beta chain was captured in a study of CD8 T cells in ankylosing spondylitis. Study observations and caveats: Previous work reported some of these motif variants in the synovial fluid and blood of reactive arthritis. There was a TCR beta motif, made of several highly homologous variants, that appeared characteristic of ankylosing spondylitis blood.

This clonotype came up many times. The antigen is undetermined. Trimming shortened V by 6 bases and J by 5 bases, and 7 bases separated the two germline ends. This CDR3 has 11 residues. The TCR beta libraries were generated through quantitative 5'-RACE incorporating molecular barcodes. TCRdb redid the calling of the 5' RACE reads with MiXCR, one entry per CDR3 protein. The sample has 700,000 to 850,000 distinct CDR3 sequences, approximately 10% seen once. This sequence originates from a male donor with ankylosing spondylitis. Sequenced sample: blood, either unsorted or a sorted T cell fraction (not recorded which). This chain links TRBV12-3 or TRBV12-4 with TRBJ1-1; D unresolved. The CDR3 loop is CASRGGTEAFF. The CDR3 DNA is TGTGCCAGCAGAGGAGGGACTGAAGCTTTCTTT.